Described below is a single T cell receptor beta chain sequence and its context. These data originate in a study of T cells in Graves' hyperthyroidism and ophthalmopathy. RNA transcripts served as the template for amplifying TCR beta CDR3 regions. Using the HTBI primer set, a first-round RT-PCR was run on the TCR CDR3. TCRdb reanalysed the multiplex PCR reads using MiXCR and keeps one entry per CDR3 protein. The table lists under 350,000 distinct CDR3 sequences, roughly 21% of them singletons, with 50% in the top ten. V shed 5 bases, J shed 4 bases, and the junction held 5 bases outside the gene matches. The CDR3 is 15 residues long.

The rearrangement joins TRBV12-3 or TRBV12-4 to TRBJ1-2; 12 nucleotides match TRBD1. The sequencing input was blood. This receptor was obtained from a woman aged 45-59 years with Graves' hyperthyroidism. As DNA, the CDR3 is TGTGCCAGCAGTACCGGGACAGGGGGCCCCTATGGCTACACCTTC. Its protein product is CASSTGTGGPYGYTF.